The 10 T cell receptor beta chains listed next were all sequenced from one sample in a study of blood T cells in healthy people across ages. With a J-beta primer mix and a sample-barcoded 5' primer, a second PCR ran roughly 7 to 11 cycles. Each CDR3 protein is one row after TCRdb ran MiXCR on the 5' RACE reads. The data show 850,000 or so distinct CDR3 sequences, more than 25% seen once. The specimen was blood. The receptors were sampled from an elderly woman in good health.

This clonotype occurred a few times. A read error may explain this, as a much larger clone is one base away. This chain joins TRBV5-1 and TRBJ2-5; possibly TRBD1 for D (6 bases). Trimming left V 3 bases short and J 5 bases short, with 14 bases between. CDR3 length: 14 amino acids. Germline assignment: CDR1 SGHRS and CDR2 YFSETQ. CDR3 sequence: CASSWSGGVETQYF. The CDR3 DNA follows: TGCGCCAGCAGCTGGTCTGGGGGCGTGGAGACCCAGTACTTC.

This clonotype has more than one count but fewer than ten. The rearrangement joins TRBV6-2 or TRBV6-3 to TRBJ2-7; D possibly uses TRBD1 or TRBD2 (6 bases each). From germline, CDR1 is MNHEY and CDR2 SVGEGT. The V end was cut by 5 bases, the J end by 0 bases, with 29 bases between. The CDR3 contains 20 residues. CDR3: CASSATPKVGGVESSYEQYF. CDR3 DNA: TGTGCCAGCAGTGCTACCCCAAAGGTGGGGGGCGTGGAGAGCTCCTACGAGCAGTACTTC.

This clonotype occurred many times. The chain employs TRBV4-3 and TRBJ1-2; tentatively, D is TRBD1 (5 bases). Germline CDR1 and CDR2: LGHNA and YSLEER. Trimming took off 1 base at V and 9 bases at J, with 12 bases between the two ends. This CDR3 has 13 amino acids. Written as DNA, the CDR3 is TGCGCCAGCAGCCAAGGGGGGGGGAGACGCTACACCTTC. Translation: CASSQGGGRRYTF.

The table lists this clonotype with many counts. The CDR3 bases are TGTGCCAGCAGGGCGGTGGGTACCGAAAACATTCAGTACTTC. This codes for CASRAVGTENIQYF. The genes are TRBV7-2 and TRBJ2-4; D call uncertain. Germline V gene data show CDR1 as SGHTA and CDR2 as FQGNSA. The CDR3 is made up of 14 amino acids. The V end was cut by 6 bases, the J end by 5 bases, with 14 bases between.

This clonotype was detected ten times or more. This chain uses TRBV7-2 with TRBJ2-5; D is uncertain. The CDR3 sequence is 13 residues long. With 5 bases removed from V and 3 bases from J, the gap between germline ends came to 10 bases. CDR1 and CDR2 (germline): SGHTA, FQGNSA. The CDR3 loop reads CASSPSGKETQYF. CDR3 in DNA: TGTGCCAGCAGCCCCTCGGGCAAAGAGACCCAGTACTTC.

The chain recombines TRBV7-2 with TRBJ1-6; 7 bases align to TRBD1. Germline V lookup: CDR1 SGHTA, CDR2 FQGNSA. The trim removed 4 bases at V and 9 bases at J, leaving 6 bases unmatched. This CDR3 has 14 amino acids. The CDR3 protein is CASSSQGVGSPLHF. The CDR3 nucleotides read TGTGCCAGCAGCTCCCAGGGGGTTGGTTCACCCCTCCACTTT.

This sequence joins TRBV6-2 or TRBV6-3 and TRBJ2-5; 8 bases map to TRBD1. V trimming: 7 bases; J trimming: 2 bases; junction bases outside the gene matches: 3. This CDR3 is 13 amino acids long. Germline V lookup: CDR1 MNHEY, CDR2 SVGEGT. The CDR3 protein is CASIGTGQETQYF. The CDR3 DNA is TGTGCCAGCATTGGGACAGGTCAAGAGACCCAGTACTTC.

This clonotype has just one count. At one end, the junction sequence differs from germline, possibly due to a read error. V usage is TRBV7-8 and J usage is TRBJ2-7, with D unclear. The CDR3 extends over 14 amino acids. The germline V gene encodes CDR1 SGHVS and CDR2 FQNEAQ. CDR3 residues: CTSSRNEITYEQYF. CDR3 nucleotides: TGTACCAGCAGCCGAAATGAGATCACCTACGAGCAGTACTTC.

This clonotype was seen a handful of times. The V and J genes are TRBV5-1 and TRBJ1-6; no clear D. CDR1 is SGHRS, CDR2 YFSETQ, per germline. Between the trimmed V and J ends, which lost 4 bases and 6 bases, there was a span of 17 bases. CDR3 size: 16 residues. CDR3 nucleotides: TGCGCCAGCAGCCCCCGAGTCCGGGCCACTAATTCACCCCTCCACTTT. As protein: CASSPRVRATNSPLHF. The variable domain in full, with the rest retrieved from reference TRBV5-1 and TRBJ1-6, is KAGVTQTPRYLIKTRGQQVTLSCSPISGHRSVSWYQQTPGQGLQFLFEYFSETQRNKGNFPGRFSGRQFSNSRSEMNVSTLELGDSALYLCASSPRVRATNSPLHFGNGTRLTVT.

This clonotype was counted ten times or more. The chain couples TRBV30 to TRBJ2-5, with 13 bases matching TRBD2. Trimming removed 0 bases from V and 2 bases from J; junction bases left unmatched: 6. CDR3 length: 17 amino acids. The germline V gene has CDR1 GTSNPN and CDR2 SVGIG (reference sequence). This CDR3 is CAWSVLRTSGGQETQYF. The CDR3 coding sequence is TGTGCCTGGAGTGTTCTGCGGACTAGCGGGGGTCAAGAGACCCAGTACTTC.